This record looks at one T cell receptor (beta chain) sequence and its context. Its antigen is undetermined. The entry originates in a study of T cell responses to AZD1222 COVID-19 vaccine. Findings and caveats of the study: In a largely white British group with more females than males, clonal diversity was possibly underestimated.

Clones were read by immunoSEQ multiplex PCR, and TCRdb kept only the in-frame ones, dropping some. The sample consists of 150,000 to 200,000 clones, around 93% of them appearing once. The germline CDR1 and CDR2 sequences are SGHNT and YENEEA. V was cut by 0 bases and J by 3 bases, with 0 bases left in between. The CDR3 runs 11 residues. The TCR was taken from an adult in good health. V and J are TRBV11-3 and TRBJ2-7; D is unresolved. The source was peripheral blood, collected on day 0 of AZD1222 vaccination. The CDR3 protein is CASSLDYEQYF. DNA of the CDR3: TGTGCCAGCAGCTTAGACTACGAGCAGTACTTC.